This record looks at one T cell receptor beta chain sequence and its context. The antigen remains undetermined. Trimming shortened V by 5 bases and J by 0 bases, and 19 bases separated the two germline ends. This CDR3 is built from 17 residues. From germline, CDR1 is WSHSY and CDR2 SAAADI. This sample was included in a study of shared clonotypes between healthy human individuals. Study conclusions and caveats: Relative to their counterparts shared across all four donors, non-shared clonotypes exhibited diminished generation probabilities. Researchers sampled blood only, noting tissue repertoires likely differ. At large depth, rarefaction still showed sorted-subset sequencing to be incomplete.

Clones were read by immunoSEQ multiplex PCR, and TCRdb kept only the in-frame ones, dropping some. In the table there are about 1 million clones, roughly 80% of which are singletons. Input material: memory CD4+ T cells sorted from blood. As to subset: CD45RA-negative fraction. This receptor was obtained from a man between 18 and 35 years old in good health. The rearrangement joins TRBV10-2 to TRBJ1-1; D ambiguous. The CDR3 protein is CASSSPKEHPLNTEAFF. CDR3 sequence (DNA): TGCGCCAGCAGTTCTCCGAAGGAACACCCTTTGAACACTGAAGCTTTCTTT.